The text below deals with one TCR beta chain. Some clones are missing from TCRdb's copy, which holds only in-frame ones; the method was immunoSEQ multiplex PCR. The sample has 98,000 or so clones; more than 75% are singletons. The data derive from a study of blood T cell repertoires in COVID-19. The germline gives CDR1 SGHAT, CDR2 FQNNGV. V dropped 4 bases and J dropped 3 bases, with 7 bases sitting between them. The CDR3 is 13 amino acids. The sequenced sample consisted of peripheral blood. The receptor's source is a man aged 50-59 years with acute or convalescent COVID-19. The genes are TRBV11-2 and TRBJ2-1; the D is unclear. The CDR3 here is CASSSELYNEQFF. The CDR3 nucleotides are TGTGCCAGCAGCTCGGAGCTCTACAATGAGCAGTTCTTC. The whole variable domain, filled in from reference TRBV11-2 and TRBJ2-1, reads EAGVAQSPRYKIIEKRQSVAFWCNPISGHATLYWYQQILGQGPKLLIQFQNNGVVDDSQLPKDRFSAERLKGVDSTLKIQPAKLEDSAVYLCASSSELYNEQFFGPGTRLTVL.